The rows below give T cell receptor beta chains drawn from one sample of a study of blood T cell repertoires in COVID-19. Assay used: immunoSEQ multiplex PCR; TCRdb lists only in-frame clones, some missing. The sample includes approximately 150,000 clones, around four fifths seen only once; the top ten take more than 2%. Sample: peripheral blood. These receptors all come from a man in his 70s with acute or convalescent COVID-19. CDR3s include the opening cysteine and the closing phenylalanine or tryptophan. D genes are given only for firm matches. Clone size is stated in some rows and not others, as once, few, many or a class when expanded.

V: TRBV5-1; D: TRBD1; size: once; J: TRBJ2-2; CDR3: CASSWGDRGTGELFF; DNA: TGCGCCAGCAGCTGGGGTGACAGGGGCACCGGGGAGCTGTTTTTT
V: TRBV12-5; D: -; size: -; J: TRBJ1-1; CDR3: CASGPSTENTEAFF; DNA: TGTGCTAGTGGTCCAAGTACAGAGAACACTGAAGCTTTCTTT
V: TRBV11-3; D: TRBD2; size: -; J: TRBJ2-1; CDR3: CASSFGGSAYNEQFF; DNA: TGTGCCAGCAGCTTCGGCGGGAGCGCCTACAATGAGCAGTTCTTC
V: TRBV7-2; D: -; size: -; J: TRBJ1-1; CDR3: CASSFADRLNTEAFF; DNA: TGTGCCAGCAGCTTCGCGGACAGATTGAACACTGAAGCTTTCTTT
V: TRBV7-9; D: -; size: -; J: TRBJ2-1; CDR3: CASSGLAGGRSNEQFF; DNA: TGTGCCAGCAGCGGACTAGCAGGGGGAAGATCCAATGAGCAGTTCTTC
V: TRBV6-4; D: -; size: once; J: TRBJ2-1; CDR3: CASSSNPLRNEQFF; DNA: TGTGCCAGCAGCTCTAACCCGCTCCGCAATGAGCAGTTCTTC
V: TRBV3-1/TRBV3-2; D: -; size: -; J: TRBJ2-7; CDR3: CASSQDALAHEQYF; DNA: TGTGCCAGCAGCCAAGATGCGTTAGCCCACGAGCAGTACTTC
V: TRBV10-3; D: -; size: -; J: TRBJ1-4; CDR3: CATQGTNEKLFF; DNA: TGTGCCACCCAGGGGACGAATGAAAAACTGTTTTTT
V: TRBV5-1; D: -; size: -; J: TRBJ1-5; CDR3: CASSLVGGIQPQHF; DNA: TGCGCCAGCAGCTTGGTCGGGGGAATCCAGCCCCAGCATTTT
V: TRBV7-2; D: TRBD2; size: -; J: TRBJ2-2; CDR3: CASSLDVLAGEAGELFF; DNA: TGTGCCAGCAGCTTAGATGTGCTAGCGGGAGAGGCCGGGGAGCTGTTTTTT
V: TRBV19; D: TRBD2; size: -; J: TRBJ2-1; CDR3: CASSRLAGGYEQFF; DNA: TGTGCCAGTAGCAGACTAGCGGGAGGGTACGAGCAGTTCTTC
V: TRBV15; D: -; size: -; J: TRBJ1-4; CDR3: CATSEPGANEKLFF; DNA: TGTGCCACCAGCGAACCGGGAGCTAATGAAAAACTGTTTTTT
V: TRBV12-3/TRBV12-4; D: -; size: -; J: TRBJ1-1; CDR3: CASSLTGTEAFF; DNA: TGTGCCAGCAGTTTAACTGGCACTGAAGCTTTCTTT
V: TRBV6-5; D: TRBD2; size: -; J: TRBJ2-1; CDR3: CASRAAGTRYEQFF; DNA: TGTGCCAGCAGGGCGGCCGGGACTAGGTATGAGCAGTTCTTC
V: TRBV19; D: -; size: -; J: TRBJ2-1; CDR3: CASRDLRTYNEQFF; DNA: TGTGCCAGTAGGGACTTGCGAACCTACAATGAGCAGTTCTTC
V: TRBV24-1; D: TRBD1; size: -; J: TRBJ2-1; CDR3: CATSDPGQGAESYNEQFF; DNA: TGTGCCACCAGTGACCCGGGACAGGGGGCCGAGTCCTACAATGAGCAGTTCTTC